The 18 T cell receptor beta chains below were found in one sample sequenced in a study of blood T cell repertoires in COVID-19. Method: immunoSEQ multiplex PCR; TCRdb's copy keeps in-frame clones and lacks some. The sample consists of 400,000 to 500,000 clones, approximately 90% of them appearing once. The sample consisted of PBMCs or T cells enriched from blood (not recorded which). The receptors originated from a woman aged 40 to 49 who had recovered from COVID-19.

The chain joins TRBV4-3 to TRBJ2-3; 11 bases fit TRBD2. CDR1 is LGHNA and CDR2 is YSLEER in the germline V gene. The ends lost 1 base at V and 1 base at J; junction bases unmatched: 19. CDR3 length: 22 residues. The CDR3 reads CASSQGRGGPGLAERRTDTQYF. The CDR3 bases are TGCGCCAGCAGCCAAGGCCGAGGCGGACCGGGACTAGCGGAGAGACGCACAGATACGCAGTATTTT.

This clone was seen a handful of times. This sequence joins TRBV19 and TRBJ1-1; 7 bases are shared with TRBD1. The CDR3 extends over 14 amino acids. The V gene's germline CDR1 is LNHDA and CDR2 SQIVND (reference sequence). J gave up 5 bases and V 5 bases, and 8 bases lay outside the gene matches. CDR3 sequence (DNA): TGTGCCAGTAGTGACAGGGCCGAGGCGACTGAAGCTTTCTTT. This sequence encodes CASSDRAEATEAFF.

V is TRBV27 and J is TRBJ2-1; D possibly corresponds to TRBD2 (7 bases). The length of the CDR3 is 15 residues. Germline assignment: CDR1 MNHEY and CDR2 SMNVEV (reference sequence). The V and J ends lost 5 bases and 7 bases respectively, with 18 bases between them. This CDR3 reads CASSPRGWEGNEQFF. CDR3 coding DNA: TGTGCCAGCAGTCCCAGGGGATGGGAGGGTAATGAGCAGTTCTTC.

The count of this clone is one. The V call is TRBV27, the J call TRBJ1-1; 9 bases fit TRBD1. CDR1 is MNHEY and CDR2 is SMNVEV in the germline V gene (reference sequence). Unmatched junction bases numbered 8, after V lost 3 bases and J lost 6 bases. The CDR3 loop spans 15 amino acids. Here the CDR3 reads CASSFLSGQGAEAFF. The CDR3 nucleotides read TGTGCCAGCAGTTTCCTTTCGGGACAGGGAGCTGAAGCTTTCTTT.

The chain combines TRBV6-5 with TRBJ1-6; 7 bases fit TRBD1. The junction had 5 bases not matched to a gene; V was cut back by 2 bases and J by 7 bases. CDR3 length equals 15 residues. The germline V gene has CDR1 MNHEY and CDR2 SVGAGI. In DNA, the CDR3 is TGTGCCAGCAGTTACGAGGGCAGGGGGAATTCACCCCTCCACTTT. It specifies CASSYEGRGNSPLHF.

The chain is built from TRBV5-4 and TRBJ1-4; TRBD1 matches at 11 bases. The CDR3 has 14 amino acids. Trimming at V came to 4 bases and at J to 8 bases, leaving 4 bases not matched to a gene. Germline lookup yields CDR1 SGHNT and CDR2 YYREEE (reference sequence). The CDR3 region has the DNA TGTGCCAGCAGCGGGGACAGGGGGGGAGAAAAACTGTTTTTT. Amino acids: CASSGDRGGEKLFF.

Here the CDR3 DNA reads TGTGCCAGCAGCCTCGGCGCGGGAGCAAGGAATGAGCAGTTCTTC. This codes for CASSLGAGARNEQFF. V usage is TRBV5-6 and J usage is TRBJ2-1; 7 nucleotides match TRBD2. CDR1 and CDR2 (germline): SGHDT, YYEEEE. This CDR3 contains 15 residues. Trimming removed 4 bases from V and 7 bases from J; junction bases left unmatched: 11.

The chain employs TRBV4-3 and TRBJ2-5, with a weak D call TRBD1 (5 bases). The V gene lost 0 bases and the J gene lost 5 bases, with 13 bases spanning the gap. This CDR3 is 15 amino acids long. Germline assignment: CDR1 LGHNA and CDR2 YSLEER. For the CDR3, the DNA is TGCGCCAGCAGCCAAGATGGGTATGCAGGGGAGACCCAGTACTTC. Protein sequence: CASSQDGYAGETQYF.

The CDR3 DNA follows: TGTGCCAGCAGTTTATTATCTGGACTGAGGCCTTACGAGCAGTACTTC. It yields the protein CASSLLSGLRPYEQYF. This chain connects TRBV27 to TRBJ2-7, with D perhaps matching TRBD2 (5 bases). CDR3 size: 16 residues. V shed 1 base and J shed 4 bases, with 17 bases lying between them. Germline CDR1 is MNHEY and CDR2 is SMNVEV (reference sequence).

In regard to this clone: The junction departs from the called germline gene at one end, perhaps through a read error. V usage is TRBV15 and J usage is TRBJ1-3, with TRBD1 matching over 9 bases. This CDR3 is 16 amino acids long. In germline, CDR1 is LNHNV, CDR2 YYDKDF (reference sequence). The CDR3 coding sequence is TGTGCCACCAGCAGAGATCGGGTATCGGACAGGGGCCCCGAAGATTTT. This gives the protein CATSRDRVSDRGPEDF.

The chain is built from TRBV5-1 and TRBJ1-1, with 10 bases matching TRBD1. The CDR3 extends over 14 amino acids. With 4 bases clipped from V and 5 bases from J, the junction kept 5 bases outside the gene matches. CDR1 SGHRS and CDR2 YFSETQ come from the germline V gene. The CDR3 sequence: CASSGDRGDTEAFF. For the CDR3, the DNA is TGCGCCAGCAGCGGGGACAGGGGAGATACTGAAGCTTTCTTT. Together with reference TRBV5-1 and TRBJ1-1, the CDR3 gives the full variable domain: KAGVTQTPRYLIKTRGQQVTLSCSPISGHRSVSWYQQTPGQGLQFLFEYFSETQRNKGNFPGRFSGRQFSNSRSEMNVSTLELGDSALYLCASSGDRGDTEAFFGQGTRLTVV.

V and J are TRBV14 and TRBJ1-2; 11 bases match TRBD1. V was clipped by 1 base and J by 8 bases; unmatched bases: 6. From germline, CDR1 is SGHDN and CDR2 FVKESK. The CDR3 is 15 amino acids. The DNA for the CDR3 is TGTGCCAGCAGCCAAGGATGGACAGGGGGCGGCGGCTACACCTTC. This sequence encodes CASSQGWTGGGGYTF.

The gene calls are TRBV4-3 and TRBJ1-1; 8 bases map to TRBD1. Germline CDR1 and CDR2: LGHNA and YSLEER. The CDR3 has 19 residues. The V segment lost 0 bases and the J segment 3 bases; nucleotides outside the gene matches: 15. The CDR3 DNA sequence: TGCGCCAGCAGCCAAGACCTCGGACAGGGTTTTATCTGGTACACTGAAGCTTTCTTT. The encoded protein is CASSQDLGQGFIWYTEAFF.

The V call is TRBV4-1, the J call TRBJ1-1; D not certain. The CDR3 sequence is 16 residues long. In germline, CDR1 is MGHRA, CDR2 YSYEKL. V lost 0 bases to trimming and J lost 1 base, with 12 bases between them. In nucleotides, the CDR3 is TGCGCCAGCAGCCAAGATCGGGTTTTTCAGAACACTGAAGCTTTCTTT. It codes for CASSQDRVFQNTEAFF.

CDR3 nucleotides: TGTGCCACCAGTGATTTGACAGGGAGTGGTAGCGGCTACACCTTC. Translating gives CATSDLTGSGSGYTF. The genes are TRBV24-1 and TRBJ1-2; tentative D call: TRBD1 (6 bases). Germline V gene data show CDR1 as KGHDR and CDR2 as SFDVKD. V lost 0 bases to trimming and J lost 8 bases, with 15 bases between them. CDR3 length: 15 residues.

The chain couples TRBV6-5 to TRBJ2-2, with TRBD1 identical over 10 bases. Germline V gene lookup returns CDR1 MNHEY and CDR2 SVGAGI. V shed 6 bases, J shed 5 bases, and the junction held 3 bases outside the gene matches. The CDR3 sequence is 14 residues long. The DNA of the CDR3 is TGTGCCAGCAGCTCGGGACAGGGGACCGGGGAGCTGTTTTTT. This gives the protein CASSSGQGTGELFF.

The chain uses TRBV4-2 and TRBJ2-5; the D is unclear. This CDR3 contains 12 residues. V gave up 1 base and J gave up 4 bases, with 4 bases separating them. Looked up from germline, CDR1 is LGHNA and CDR2 is YNFKEQ. CDR3 amino acids: CASSQVRETQYF. In DNA form, the CDR3 reads TGTGCCAGCAGCCAAGTCCGAGAGACCCAGTACTTC.

The rearrangement uses TRBV18 and TRBJ2-3; 10 nucleotides line up with TRBD1. The CDR3 is made up of 14 amino acids. The V segment lost 5 bases and the J segment 5 bases; nucleotides outside the gene matches: 4. Per the germline V gene, CDR1 is KGHSH and CDR2 is LQKENI. In DNA form, the CDR3 reads TGTGCCAGCTCATCAGGGACAGGGGAAGATACGCAGTATTTT. Its protein is CASSSGTGEDTQYF.